Each of the 13 T cell receptor beta chains below was sequenced from the same sample in a study of blood T cell repertoires in COVID-19. Here immunoSEQ multiplex PCR was the method, and the copy in TCRdb shows in-frame clones only, minus some. This table holds hundreds of thousands of clones, more than 75% found once. The sequenced material came from peripheral blood. The origin of the receptors is a woman aged 50 to 65 with COVID-19, enrolled during active disease.

The gene calls are TRBV29-1 and TRBJ1-4; no clear D gene. Between the trimmed V and J ends, which lost 5 bases and 5 bases, there was a span of 6 bases. This CDR3 is built from 11 residues. Germline CDR1 is SQVTM and CDR2 is ANQGSEA. CDR3 bases: TGCAGCGTTTCTGCGAATGAAAAACTGTTTTTT. Translation gives CSVSANEKLFF. Filled out from reference TRBV29-1 and TRBJ1-4, the complete variable domain reads SAVISQKPSRDICQRGTSLTIQCQVDSQVTMMFWYRQQPGQSLTLIATANQGSEATYESGFVIDKFPISRPNLTFSTLTVSNMSPEDSSIYLCSVSANEKLFFGSGTQLSVL.

V usage is TRBV4-2 and J usage is TRBJ2-3; 16 nucleotides agree with TRBD2. Germline V lookup: CDR1 LGHNA, CDR2 YNFKEQ. V lost 4 bases, J lost 6 bases, and 7 bases stayed unmatched. The CDR3 is made up of 17 amino acids. The CDR3 DNA reads as TGTGCCAGCAGCCGGGAGGGGACTAGCGGGAGGGCCGATACGCAGTATTTT. Protein product: CASSREGTSGRADTQYF.

This clone was counted once. The V gene is TRBV5-5, the J gene TRBJ2-3; 8 positions match TRBD2. CDR1 is SGHKS, CDR2 YYEKEE, per germline (reference sequence). This CDR3 has 17 amino acids. The junction had 17 bases not matched to a gene; V was cut back by 1 base and J by 10 bases. Written as DNA, the CDR3 is TGTGCCAGCAGCTTGTGGGCTCTGCGGGAGGCACGGGGGGCGCAGTATTTT. Translation: CASSLWALREARGAQYF. Filled out from reference TRBV5-5 and TRBJ2-3, the complete variable domain reads DAGVTQSPTHLIKTRGQQVTLRCSPISGHKSVSWYQQVLGQGPQFIFQYYEKEERGRGNFPDRFSARQFPNYSSELNVNALLLGDSALYLCASSLWALREARGAQYFGPGTRLTVL.

The chain joins TRBV5-4 to TRBJ2-2; 7 bases align to TRBD1. This CDR3 is 17 amino acids long. V was pared by 4 bases and J by 0 bases, with 9 bases of the junction left unmatched. Germline V gene lookup returns CDR1 SGHNT and CDR2 YYREEE (reference sequence). CDR3 coding DNA: TGTGCCAGCAGCCCATGGACCGGGACAGCGAACACCGGGGAGCTGTTTTTT. Its protein is CASSPWTGTANTGELFF.

The chain is built from TRBV7-2 and TRBJ2-2; D possibly corresponds to TRBD1 (5 bases). V lost 5 bases and J lost 3, with 13 bases in between. This CDR3 region has 15 residues. CDR1 is SGHTA and CDR2 is FQGNSA in the germline V gene. The CDR3 sequence: CASSPDSLYTGELFF. The CDR3 coding sequence is TGTGCCAGCAGCCCCGACAGCTTATACACCGGGGAGCTGTTTTTT.

V is TRBV6-6 and J is TRBJ2-5; TRBD1 agrees at 9 bases. Trimming at V came to 5 bases and at J to 5 bases, leaving 9 bases not matched to a gene. The CDR3 length is 15 residues. The V gene's germline CDR1 is MNHNY and CDR2 SVGAGI (reference sequence). The CDR3 loop reads CASSPQQGAGETQYF. CDR3 DNA sequence: TGTGCCAGCAGTCCCCAACAGGGGGCAGGGGAGACCCAGTACTTC.

This clone was seen only a few times. The V and J genes are TRBV27 and TRBJ1-4, with D tentatively TRBD1 (5 bases). The CDR3 runs 15 residues. V lost 5 bases and J 0 bases, leaving 10 bases between the germline ends. The germline gives CDR1 MNHEY, CDR2 SMNVEV (reference sequence). CDR3 sequence: CASSKTVATNEKLFF. The CDR3 nucleotides read TGTGCCAGCAGTAAGACAGTTGCAACTAATGAAAAACTGTTTTTT.

The gene calls are TRBV5-4 and TRBJ2-3, with 9 bases matching TRBD2. CDR1 SGHNT and CDR2 YYREEE come from the germline V gene (reference sequence). The V segment lost 5 bases and the J segment 1 base; nucleotides outside the gene matches: 2. CDR3 length: 14 amino acids. CDR3 nucleotides: TGTGCCAGCAGAGCGGGAGGACGCACAGATACGCAGTATTTT. Translated, it gives CASRAGGRTDTQYF.

This clone appeared a single time. The chain links TRBV11-3 to TRBJ2-1; weak D call: TRBD2 (5 bases). V gave up 3 bases and J gave up 7 bases, with 13 bases separating them. CDR1 and CDR2 (germline): SGHNT, YENEEA. There are 14 residues in the CDR3. This CDR3 reads CASSLGGSSNEQFF. The CDR3 DNA follows: TGTGCCAGCAGCTTGGGCGGGTCTTCTAATGAGCAGTTCTTC. The whole variable domain, filled in from reference TRBV11-3 and TRBJ2-1, reads EAGVVQSPRYKIIEKKQPVAFWCNPISGHNTLYWYLQNLGQGPELLIRYENEEAVDDSQLPKDRFSAERLKGVDSTLKIQPAELGDSAVYLCASSLGGSSNEQFFGPGTRLTVL.

The chain employs TRBV28 and TRBJ2-5, with 12 nucleotides matching TRBD1. CDR1 and CDR2 (germline): MDHEN, SYDVKM. CDR3 length equals 14 residues. Unmatched junction bases numbered 4, after V lost 6 bases and J lost 5 bases. As DNA, the CDR3 is TGTGCCAGCAGCGGGACAGGGGGCCATGAGACCCAGTACTTC. Translated: CASSGTGGHETQYF.

V and J are TRBV5-5 and TRBJ1-5; TRBD1 aligns across 7 bases. This CDR3 comprises 16 residues. V lost 1 base to trimming and J lost 2 bases; unmatched junction nucleotides: 6. Germline CDR1 and CDR2: SGHKS and YYEKEE (reference sequence). The CDR3 region is CASSLQTGDGNQPQHF. In DNA form, the CDR3 reads TGTGCCAGCAGCTTGCAAACAGGGGATGGCAATCAGCCCCAGCATTTT.

The chain carries TRBV12-3 or TRBV12-4 and TRBJ1-5; the D is unclear. V dropped 1 base and J dropped 6 bases, with 7 bases sitting between them. CDR3 length equals 13 residues. The CDR3 DNA is TGTGCCAGCAGTTTAGTCAGCGGTCAGCCCCAGCATTTT. Amino acids: CASSLVSGQPQHF.

This clone was seen a few times. The rearrangement uses TRBV5-1 and TRBJ2-2; 7 bases align to TRBD1. After removal of 4 bases from V and 7 bases from J, the junction contained 7 bases not matched to a gene. There are 14 residues in the CDR3. Per germline, CDR1 SGHRS and CDR2 YFSETQ. In nucleotides, the CDR3 is TGCGCCAGCAGCCCATACAGGGGTAGCGGGGAGCTGTTTTTT. This translates into CASSPYRGSGELFF.